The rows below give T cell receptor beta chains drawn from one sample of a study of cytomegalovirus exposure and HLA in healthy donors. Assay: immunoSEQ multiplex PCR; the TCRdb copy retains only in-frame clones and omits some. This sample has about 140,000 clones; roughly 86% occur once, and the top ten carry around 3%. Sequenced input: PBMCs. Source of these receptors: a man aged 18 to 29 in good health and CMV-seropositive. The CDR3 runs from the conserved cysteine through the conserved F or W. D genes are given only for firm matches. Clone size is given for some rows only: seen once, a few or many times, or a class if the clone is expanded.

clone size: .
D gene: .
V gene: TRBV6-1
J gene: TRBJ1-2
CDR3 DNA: TGTGCCAGCAGTAGAAACAGCCCCATCTATGGCTACACCTTC
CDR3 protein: CASSRNSPIYGYTF

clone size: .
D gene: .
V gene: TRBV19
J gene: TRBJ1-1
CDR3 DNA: TGTGCCAGTAGTATCGGCGGGAACACTGAAGCTTTCTTT
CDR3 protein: CASSIGGNTEAFF

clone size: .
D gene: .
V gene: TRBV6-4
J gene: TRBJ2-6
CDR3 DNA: TGTGCCAGCAGTGACTCTCGGGGGGCCAACGTCCTGACTTTC
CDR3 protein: CASSDSRGANVLTF

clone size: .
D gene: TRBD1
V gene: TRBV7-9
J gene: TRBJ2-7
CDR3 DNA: TGTGCCAGCTCTCTGGGTCGGGACAGGGGCCAGTACTTC
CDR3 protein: CASSLGRDRGQYF

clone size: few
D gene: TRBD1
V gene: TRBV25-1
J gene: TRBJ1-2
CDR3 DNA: TGTGCCAGCAGTGGGGACAGCTATGGCTACACCTTC
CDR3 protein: CASSGDSYGYTF

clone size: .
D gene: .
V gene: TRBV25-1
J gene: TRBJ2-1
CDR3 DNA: TGTGCCAGCAGCCCAGGGGGAGGAAAGGGGGCGGAGCAGTTCTTC
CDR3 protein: CASSPGGGKGAEQFF

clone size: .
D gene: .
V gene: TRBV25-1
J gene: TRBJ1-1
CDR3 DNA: TGTGCCAGCAGTGTAATTGGCAGGCTCATGAACACTGAAGCTTTCTTT
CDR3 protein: CASSVIGRLMNTEAFF

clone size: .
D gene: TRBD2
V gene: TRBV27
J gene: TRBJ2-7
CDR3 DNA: TGTGCCAGCAGTTTATTACCGGGGGGACTGGAGCAGTACTTC
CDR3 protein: CASSLLPGGLEQYF

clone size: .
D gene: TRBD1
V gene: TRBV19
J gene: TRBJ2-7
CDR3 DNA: TGTGCCAGTAGTATAGGCTCAGGGACAGTGAGCTCCTACGAGCAGTACTTC
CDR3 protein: CASSIGSGTVSSYEQYF

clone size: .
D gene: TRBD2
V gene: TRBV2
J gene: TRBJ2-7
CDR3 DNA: TGTGCCAGCAGGGCCTTGAGCGGGAGCTCCTACGAGCAGTACTTC
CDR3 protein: CASRALSGSSYEQYF

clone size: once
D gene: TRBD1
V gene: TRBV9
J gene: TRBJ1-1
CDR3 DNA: TGTGCCAGCAGCGCATTACCGGGACAGGGCATTGAAGCTTTCTTT
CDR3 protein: CASSALPGQGIEAFF